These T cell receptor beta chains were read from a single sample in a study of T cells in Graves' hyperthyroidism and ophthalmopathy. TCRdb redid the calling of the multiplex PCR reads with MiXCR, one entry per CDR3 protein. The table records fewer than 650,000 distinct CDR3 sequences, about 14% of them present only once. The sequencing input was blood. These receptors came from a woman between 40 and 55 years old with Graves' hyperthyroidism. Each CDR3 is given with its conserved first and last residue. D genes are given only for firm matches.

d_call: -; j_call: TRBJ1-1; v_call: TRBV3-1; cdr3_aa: CASRTGRNTEAFF
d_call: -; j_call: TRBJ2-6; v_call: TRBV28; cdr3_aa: CASSWSGSLSGANVLTF
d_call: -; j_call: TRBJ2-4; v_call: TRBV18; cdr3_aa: CASSPKGLKNIQYF
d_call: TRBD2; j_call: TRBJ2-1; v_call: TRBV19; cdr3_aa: CASSRAGFYNEQFF
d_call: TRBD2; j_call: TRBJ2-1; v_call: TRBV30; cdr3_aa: CAWRELAGGVDTSRNEQFF
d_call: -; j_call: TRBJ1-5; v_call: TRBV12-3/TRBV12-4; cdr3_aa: CASSQGAGPQHF
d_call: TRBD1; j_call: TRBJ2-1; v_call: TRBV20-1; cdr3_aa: CSARGTGWTNEQFF
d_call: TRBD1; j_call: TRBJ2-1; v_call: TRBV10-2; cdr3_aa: CASSEWSSDRGNEQFF
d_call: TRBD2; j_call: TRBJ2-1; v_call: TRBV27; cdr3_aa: CASSLGLGRSYNEQFF
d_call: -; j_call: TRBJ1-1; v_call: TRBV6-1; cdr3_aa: CASSEYGGTAEAFF
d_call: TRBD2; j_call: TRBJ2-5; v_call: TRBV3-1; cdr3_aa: CASSQVVLAIQETQYF
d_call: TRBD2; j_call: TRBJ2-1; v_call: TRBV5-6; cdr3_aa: CASSLLGLAGGETYNEQFF
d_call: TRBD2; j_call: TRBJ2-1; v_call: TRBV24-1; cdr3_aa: CATSDSTGLAGGTVYNEQFF
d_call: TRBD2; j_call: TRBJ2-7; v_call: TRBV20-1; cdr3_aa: CSATGTSGINEQYF
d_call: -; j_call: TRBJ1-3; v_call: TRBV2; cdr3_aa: CASSESGQLSGNTIYF
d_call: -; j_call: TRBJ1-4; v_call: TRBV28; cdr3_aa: CASSSGQFYNEKLFF
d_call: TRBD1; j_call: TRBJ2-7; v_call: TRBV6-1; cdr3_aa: CASSDPGQGHEQYF
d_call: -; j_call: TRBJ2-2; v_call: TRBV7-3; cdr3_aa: CASTDPLRRTGGELFF
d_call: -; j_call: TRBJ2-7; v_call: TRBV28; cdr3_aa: CASGGQALSSYEQYF
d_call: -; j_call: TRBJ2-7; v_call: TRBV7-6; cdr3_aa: CASSRSESSYEQYF
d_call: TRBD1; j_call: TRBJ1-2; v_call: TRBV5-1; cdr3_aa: CASSLETGTGVLYGYTF
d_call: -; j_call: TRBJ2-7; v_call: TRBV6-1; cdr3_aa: CASSSAGNSYEQYF
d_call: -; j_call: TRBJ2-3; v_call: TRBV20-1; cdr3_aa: CSARDIGLSTDTQYF
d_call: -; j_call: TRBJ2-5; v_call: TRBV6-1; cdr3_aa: CASSEFGVKTQYF
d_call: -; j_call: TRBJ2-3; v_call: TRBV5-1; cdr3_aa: CASRGTEGTDTQYF
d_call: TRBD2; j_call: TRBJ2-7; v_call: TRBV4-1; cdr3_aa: CASSRNSGSSYEQYF
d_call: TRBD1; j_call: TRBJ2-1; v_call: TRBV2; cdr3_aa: CASSKQGGGEQFF
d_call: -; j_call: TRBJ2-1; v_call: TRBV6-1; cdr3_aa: CASRTNGSDGEQFF
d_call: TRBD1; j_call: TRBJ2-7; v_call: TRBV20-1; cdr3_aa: CSALTGTGDEQYF
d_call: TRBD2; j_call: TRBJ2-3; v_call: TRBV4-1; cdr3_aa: CASSQLAGYTDTQYF
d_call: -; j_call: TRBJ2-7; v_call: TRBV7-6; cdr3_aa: CASSPIGGEQYF
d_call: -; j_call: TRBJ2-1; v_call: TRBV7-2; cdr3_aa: CASSLGGYTGNEQFF
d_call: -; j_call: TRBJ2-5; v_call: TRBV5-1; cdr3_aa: CASSLDPPSVVETQYF
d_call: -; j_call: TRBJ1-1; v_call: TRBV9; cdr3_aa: CASSVVDLGLWNTEAFF
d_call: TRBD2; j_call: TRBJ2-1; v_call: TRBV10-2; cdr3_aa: CASSDHSGVPDNEQFF
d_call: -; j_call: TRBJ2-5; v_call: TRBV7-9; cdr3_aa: CASSLISGRGETQYF
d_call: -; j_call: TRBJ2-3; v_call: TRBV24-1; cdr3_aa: CASSFRQTTDTQYF
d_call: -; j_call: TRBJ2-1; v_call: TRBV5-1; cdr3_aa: CASSLNEGNEQFF
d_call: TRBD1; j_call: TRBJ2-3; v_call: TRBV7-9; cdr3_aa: CASSSTTGELAADTQYF
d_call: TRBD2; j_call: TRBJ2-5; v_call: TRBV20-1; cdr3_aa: CSASGLAGEERTQYF
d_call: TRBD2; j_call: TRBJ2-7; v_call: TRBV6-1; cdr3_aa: CASSPATSGTSYEQYF
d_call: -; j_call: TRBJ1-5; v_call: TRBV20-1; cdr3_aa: CSARVPDQPQHF
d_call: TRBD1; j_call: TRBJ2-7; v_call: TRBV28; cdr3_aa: CASSSGGTGIDEQYF
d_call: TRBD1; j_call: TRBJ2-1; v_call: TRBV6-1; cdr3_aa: CASTDPGQGYNEQFF
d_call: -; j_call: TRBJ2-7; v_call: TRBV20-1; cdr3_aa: CSASLISVSYEQYF